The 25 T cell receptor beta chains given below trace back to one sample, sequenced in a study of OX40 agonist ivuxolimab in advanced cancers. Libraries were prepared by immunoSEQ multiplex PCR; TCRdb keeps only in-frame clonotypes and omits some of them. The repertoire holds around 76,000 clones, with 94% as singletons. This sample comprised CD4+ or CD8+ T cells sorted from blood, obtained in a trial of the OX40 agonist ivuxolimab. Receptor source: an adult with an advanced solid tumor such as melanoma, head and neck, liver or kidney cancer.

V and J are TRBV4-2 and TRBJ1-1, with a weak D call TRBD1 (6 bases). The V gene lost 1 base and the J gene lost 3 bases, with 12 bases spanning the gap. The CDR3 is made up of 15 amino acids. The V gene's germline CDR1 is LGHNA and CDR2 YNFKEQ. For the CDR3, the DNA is TGTGCCAGCAGCCAAGTCGGGGGCACGGACACTGAAGCTTTCTTT. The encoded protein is CASSQVGGTDTEAFF.

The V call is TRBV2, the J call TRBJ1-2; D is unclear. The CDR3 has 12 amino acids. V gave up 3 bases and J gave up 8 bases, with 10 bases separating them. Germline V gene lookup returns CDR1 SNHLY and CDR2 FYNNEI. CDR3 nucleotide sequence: TGTGCCAGCAGTGACAGGTACGGCGGCTACACCTTC. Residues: CASSDRYGGYTF. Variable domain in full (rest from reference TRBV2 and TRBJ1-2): EPEVTQTPSHQVTQMGQEVILRCVPISNHLYFYWYRQILGQKVEFLVSFYNNEISEKSEIFDDQFSVERPDGSNFTLKIRSTKLEDSAMYFCASSDRYGGYTFGSGTRLTVV.

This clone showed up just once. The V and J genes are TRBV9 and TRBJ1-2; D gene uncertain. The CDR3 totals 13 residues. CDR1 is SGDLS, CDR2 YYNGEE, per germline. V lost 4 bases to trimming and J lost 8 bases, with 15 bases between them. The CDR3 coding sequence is TGTGCCAGCAGCCCCCGGGAAGGGTCCGGCTACACCTTC. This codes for CASSPREGSGYTF. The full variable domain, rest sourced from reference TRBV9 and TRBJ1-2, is DSGVTQTPKHLITATGQRVTLRCSPRSGDLSVYWYQQSLDQGLQFLIQYYNGEERAKGNILERFSAQQFPDLHSELNLSSLELGDSALYFCASSPREGSGYTFGSGTRLTVV.

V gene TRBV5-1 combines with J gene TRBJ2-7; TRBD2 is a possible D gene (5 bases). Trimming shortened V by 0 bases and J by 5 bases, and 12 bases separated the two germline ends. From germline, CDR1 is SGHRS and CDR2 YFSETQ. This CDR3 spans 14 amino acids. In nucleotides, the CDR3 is TGCGCCAGCAGCTTGGGGGGAGAACTCCACGAGCAGTACTTC. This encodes CASSLGGELHEQYF.

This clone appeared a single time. DNA of the CDR3: TGTGCCAGCAGCTTAGACGTGGTTGGGGCCGAGACCCAGTACTTC. This gives the protein CASSLDVVGAETQYF. The genes are TRBV11-2 and TRBJ2-5, with D perhaps matching TRBD1 (5 bases). Trimming shortened V by 0 bases and J by 5 bases, and 13 bases separated the two germline ends. Germline V lookup: CDR1 SGHAT, CDR2 FQNNGV. The CDR3 runs 15 residues.

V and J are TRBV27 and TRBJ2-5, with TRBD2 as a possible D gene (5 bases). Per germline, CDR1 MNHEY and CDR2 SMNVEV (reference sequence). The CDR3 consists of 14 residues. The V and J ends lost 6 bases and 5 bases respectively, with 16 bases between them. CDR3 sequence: CASSPDGLTETQYF. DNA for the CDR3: TGTGCCAGCAGCCCAGACGGACTTACGGAGACCCAGTACTTC.

The CDR3 is CASSIIQGATEAFF. The CDR3 coding sequence is TGTGCCAGTAGTATAATACAGGGTGCCACTGAAGCTTTCTTT. This chain uses TRBV19 with TRBJ1-1, with TRBD1 as a possible D gene (6 bases). The CDR3 spans 14 residues. CDR1 is LNHDA and CDR2 is SQIVND in the germline V gene (reference sequence). Trimming took off 2 bases at V and 4 bases at J, with 11 bases between the two ends.

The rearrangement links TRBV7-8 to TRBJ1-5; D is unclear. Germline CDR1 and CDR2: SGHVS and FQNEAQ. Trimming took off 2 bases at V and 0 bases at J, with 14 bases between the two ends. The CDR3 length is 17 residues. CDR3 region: CASSLNTRLDSNQPQHF. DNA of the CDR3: TGTGCCAGCAGCTTAAACACTAGGTTAGATAGCAATCAGCCCCAGCATTTT.

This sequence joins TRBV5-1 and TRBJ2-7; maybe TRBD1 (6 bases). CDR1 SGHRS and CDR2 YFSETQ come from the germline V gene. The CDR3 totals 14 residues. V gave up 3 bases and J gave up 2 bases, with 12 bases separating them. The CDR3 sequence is CASSSVTGPYEQYF. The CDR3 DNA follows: TGCGCCAGCAGCTCCGTGACAGGACCCTACGAGCAGTACTTC.

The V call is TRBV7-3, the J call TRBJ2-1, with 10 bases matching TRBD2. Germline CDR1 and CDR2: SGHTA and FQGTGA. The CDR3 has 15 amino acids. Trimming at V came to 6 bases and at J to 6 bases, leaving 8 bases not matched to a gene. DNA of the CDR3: TGTGCCAGCAGGCCGACTAGCGGGCACCCCAATGAGCAGTTCTTC. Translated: CASRPTSGHPNEQFF.

CDR3 protein: CATSSRDSNVPGELFF. The CDR3 bases are TGTGCCACCAGCAGCCGGGACAGTAATGTTCCCGGGGAGCTGTTTTTT. The rearrangement joins TRBV15 to TRBJ2-2; 7 bases are shared with TRBD1. Per the germline V gene, CDR1 is LNHNV and CDR2 is YYDKDF (reference sequence). V lost 3 bases and J lost 6; bases outside the gene matches: 10. This CDR3 is 16 amino acids long.

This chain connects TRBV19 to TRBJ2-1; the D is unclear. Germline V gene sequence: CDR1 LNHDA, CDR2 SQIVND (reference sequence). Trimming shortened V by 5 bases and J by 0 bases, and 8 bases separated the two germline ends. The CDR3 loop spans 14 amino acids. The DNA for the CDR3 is TGTGCCAGTAGTGTCGGTAACTCCTACAATGAGCAGTTCTTC. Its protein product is CASSVGNSYNEQFF. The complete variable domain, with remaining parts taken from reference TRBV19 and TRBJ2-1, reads DGGITQSPKYLFRKEGQNVTLSCEQNLNHDAMYWYRQDPGQGLRLIYYSQIVNDFQKGDIAEGYSVSREKKESFPLTVTSAQKNPTAFYLCASSVGNSYNEQFFGPGTRLTVL.

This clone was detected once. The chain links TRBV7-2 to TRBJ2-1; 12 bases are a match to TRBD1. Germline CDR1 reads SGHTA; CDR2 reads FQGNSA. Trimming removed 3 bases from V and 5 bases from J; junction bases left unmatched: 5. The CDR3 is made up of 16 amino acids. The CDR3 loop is CASSLWGQGADNEQFF. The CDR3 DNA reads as TGTGCCAGCAGCTTGTGGGGACAGGGGGCCGACAATGAGCAGTTCTTC.

CDR3 protein: CASSPARDGYGYTF. The CDR3 DNA sequence: TGCGCCAGCAGCCCCGCCCGGGACGGCTATGGCTACACCTTC. J is TRBJ1-2 and V is TRBV4-3; tentatively, D is TRBD1 (5 bases). This CDR3 spans 14 amino acids. Trimming cost V 4 bases and J 4 bases, with 13 bases left between them. Germline lookup yields CDR1 LGHNA and CDR2 YSLEER.

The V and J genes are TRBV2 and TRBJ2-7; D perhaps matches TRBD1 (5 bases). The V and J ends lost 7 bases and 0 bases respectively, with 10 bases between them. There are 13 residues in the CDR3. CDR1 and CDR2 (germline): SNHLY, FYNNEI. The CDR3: CASMTAFSYEQYF. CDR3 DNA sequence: TGTGCCAGCATGACAGCGTTCTCCTACGAGCAGTACTTC.

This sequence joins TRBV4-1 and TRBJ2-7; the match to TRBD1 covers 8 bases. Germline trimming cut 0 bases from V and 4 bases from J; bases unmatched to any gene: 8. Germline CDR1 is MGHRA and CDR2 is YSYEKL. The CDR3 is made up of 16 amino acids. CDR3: CASSQDSTGVGYEQYF. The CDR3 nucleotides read TGCGCCAGCAGCCAAGATTCGACAGGGGTGGGGTACGAGCAGTACTTC.

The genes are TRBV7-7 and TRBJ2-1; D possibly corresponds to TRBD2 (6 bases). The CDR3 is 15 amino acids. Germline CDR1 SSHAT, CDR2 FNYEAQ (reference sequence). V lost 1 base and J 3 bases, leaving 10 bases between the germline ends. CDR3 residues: CASSLGRGFYNEQFF. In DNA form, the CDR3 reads TGTGCCAGCAGCTTAGGGCGGGGTTTCTACAATGAGCAGTTCTTC.

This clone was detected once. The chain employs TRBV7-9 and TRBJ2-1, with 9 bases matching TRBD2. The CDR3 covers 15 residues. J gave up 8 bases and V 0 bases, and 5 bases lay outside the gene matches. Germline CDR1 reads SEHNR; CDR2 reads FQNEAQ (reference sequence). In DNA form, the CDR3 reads TGTGCCAGCAGCTTAGCGGGACTAGCCGACGATGAGCAGTTCTTC. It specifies CASSLAGLADDEQFF.

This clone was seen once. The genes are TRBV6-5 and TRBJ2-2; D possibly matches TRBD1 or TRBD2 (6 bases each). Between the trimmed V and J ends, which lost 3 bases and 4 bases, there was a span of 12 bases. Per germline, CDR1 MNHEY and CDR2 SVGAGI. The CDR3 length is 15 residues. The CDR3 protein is CASSYGGLGTGELFF. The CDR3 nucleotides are TGTGCCAGCAGTTATGGGGGGCTGGGCACCGGGGAGCTGTTTTTT.

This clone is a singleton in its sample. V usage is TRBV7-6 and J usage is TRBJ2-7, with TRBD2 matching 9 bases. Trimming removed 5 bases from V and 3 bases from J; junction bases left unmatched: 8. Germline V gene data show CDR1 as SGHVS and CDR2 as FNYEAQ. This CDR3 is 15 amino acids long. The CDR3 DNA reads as TGTGCCAGCAGCACCCAGGCGGGAGGGCACTACGAGCAGTACTTC. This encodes CASSTQAGGHYEQYF.

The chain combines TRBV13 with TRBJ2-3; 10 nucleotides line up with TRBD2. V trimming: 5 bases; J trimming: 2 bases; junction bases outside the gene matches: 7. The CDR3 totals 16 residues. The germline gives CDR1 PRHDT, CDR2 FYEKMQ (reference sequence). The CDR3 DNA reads TGTGCCAGCAGCCAAGCGGGGACTAGCGCCACAGATACGCAGTATTTT. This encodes CASSQAGTSATDTQYF.

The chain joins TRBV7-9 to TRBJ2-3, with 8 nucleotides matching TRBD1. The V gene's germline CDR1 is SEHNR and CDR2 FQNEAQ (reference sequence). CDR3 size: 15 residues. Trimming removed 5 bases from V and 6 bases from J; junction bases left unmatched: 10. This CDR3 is CASSRTGTVRDTQYF. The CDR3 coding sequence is TGTGCCAGCAGCCGGACAGGGACGGTACGGGATACGCAGTATTTT.

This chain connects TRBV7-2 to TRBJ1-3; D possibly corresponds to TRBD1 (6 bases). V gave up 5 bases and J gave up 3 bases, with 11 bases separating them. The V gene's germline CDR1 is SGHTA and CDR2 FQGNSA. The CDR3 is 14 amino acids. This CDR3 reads CASSQQGSGNTIYF. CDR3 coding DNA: TGTGCCAGCAGCCAACAGGGCAGTGGAAACACCATATATTTT.

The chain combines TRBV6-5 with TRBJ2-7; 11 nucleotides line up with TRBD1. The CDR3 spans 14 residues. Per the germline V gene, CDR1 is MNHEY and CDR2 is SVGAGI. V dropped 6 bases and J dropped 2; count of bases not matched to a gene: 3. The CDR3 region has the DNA TGTGCCAGCAGCGAGGGACAGGGGGCCTACGAGCAGTACTTC. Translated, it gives CASSEGQGAYEQYF.

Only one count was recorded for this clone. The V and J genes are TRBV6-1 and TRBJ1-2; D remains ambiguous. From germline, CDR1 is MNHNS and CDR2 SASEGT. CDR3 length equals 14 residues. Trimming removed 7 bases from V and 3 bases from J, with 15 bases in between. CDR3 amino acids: CASNNIPWDYGYTF. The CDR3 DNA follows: TGTGCCAGCAATAACATCCCATGGGACTATGGCTACACCTTC.